This TCR beta chain originates from a study of identical twins. Between the trimmed V and J ends, which lost 2 bases and 9 bases, there was a span of 16 bases. In germline, CDR1 is MNHEY, CDR2 SMNVEV (reference sequence). The CDR3 contains 14 residues. In TCRdb, the 5' RACE reads were re-called with MiXCR into one record per CDR3 protein. This table holds about 460,000 distinct CDR3 sequences, 12% to 15% found once. The same specimen was also included in a second study, on yellow fever vaccine responses in identical twins.

The specimen was CD4+ T cells sorted from blood. This receptor was taken from a woman aged 18-35 years in good health. The rearrangement uses TRBV27 and TRBJ2-5, with TRBD2 as a possible D gene (5 bases). The CDR3 bases are TGTGCCAGCAGTTTAGGGGTAGGAGCGGAGGCCCAGTACTTC. It specifies CASSLGVGAEAQYF.